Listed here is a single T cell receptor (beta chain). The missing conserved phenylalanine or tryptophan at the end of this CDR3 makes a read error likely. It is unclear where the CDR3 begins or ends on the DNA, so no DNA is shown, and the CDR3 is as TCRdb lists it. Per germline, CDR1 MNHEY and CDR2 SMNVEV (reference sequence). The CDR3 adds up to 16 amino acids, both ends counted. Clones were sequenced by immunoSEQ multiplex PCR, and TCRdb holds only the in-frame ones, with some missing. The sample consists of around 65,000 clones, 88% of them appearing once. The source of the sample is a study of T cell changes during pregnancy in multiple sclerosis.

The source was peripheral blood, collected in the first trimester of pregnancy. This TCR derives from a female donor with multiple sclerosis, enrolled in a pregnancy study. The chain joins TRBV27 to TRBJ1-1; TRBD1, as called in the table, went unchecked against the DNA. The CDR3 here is CASSLEAGDAFHPVFL.